This T cell receptor beta chain was sequenced during a study of blood T cell repertoires in COVID-19 (TCRdb year 2020). At the level of the whole study: Samples from collaborators originated in the United States, Italy and Spain and spanned both the acute and convalescent phases of COVID-19. Samples came from the ongoing ImmuneRACE study (first 160 participants) plus 1,254 subjects from 6 global collaborators. The dataset comprised deeply sampled blood TCRbeta repertoires from subjects exposed to, actively infected with, or recovered from COVID-19. The repertoires were made available in a free public database intended to serve as a resource for research on the immune response to SARS-CoV-2. Sample metadata almost always included a de-identified subject ID, COVID-19 status, age in years and sex. The prospective study material was composed of cDNA or gDNA derived from T cells, B-cell-depleted T cells, or PBMCs. Where available, HLA class I and class II types were taken from metadata supplied by the sample provider and were not determined by assay-based typing. Findings and caveats that apply to the study as a whole: The quantity of clinical and demographic metadata differed by source and by participant and was supplied without curation.

The CDR3 runs 15 amino acids, cysteine and phenylalanine included. Just the 45-base CDR3 DNA is kept, in frame starting at base 1. A distance of 16 bases separates the germline ends of V and J, which lose 6 bases and 4 bases respectively. The germline V gene (reference sequence) specifies LNHDA as CDR1 and SQIVND as CDR2. For this clone: Its antigen is unknown. No qualities accompany the bases; no much larger clone lies one base away.

At one collaborating source in Seattle, patients were enrolled during active infection and were followed longitudinally through the course of disease. Each collaborating institution followed its own protocols to collect whole blood in K2EDTA tubes. For TCRbeta analysis, collaborator samples were shipped as frozen whole blood, as isolated PBMCs, or as DNA extracted from either sample type. The immunoSEQ Assay, a bias-controlled multiplex PCR, was used to amplify TCRbeta CDR3 regions from genomic DNA. On the study's bioinformatics: Within the assay, amplification of reference gene primers was used to estimate how many nucleated cells each sample contained. To quantify the absolute abundance of each unique TCRbeta CDR3 rearrangement, sequence reads were collapsed and filtered. Productive Simpson clonality was computed per sample as the square root of Simpson's diversity index over productive rearrangements. Here the immuneACCESS table is served through TCRdb, limited to in-frame sequences with V and J called. Missing clones are a known gap in these copies; in checked studies unresolved V genes cover under half, and the rest lacks a known reason. V and J calls and clone size are those listed in that table; D and trimming were worked out from the DNA. The sample data list approximately 250,000 clones, and around 90% of these were observed just once. The top ten constitute over 0.8% of the sample.

The rearrangement joined TRBV19 to TRBJ1-5, with TRBD1 tentatively as D gene (6 bases match). The sequencing sample was made of peripheral blood. The clonotype comes from a man aged 25 to 45 with COVID-19, enrolled during active disease. The DNA sequence reads TGTGCCAGTAGCCGGGGGGGGCTTCGGAATCAGCCCCAGCATTTT. This codes for CASSRGGLRNQPQHF.